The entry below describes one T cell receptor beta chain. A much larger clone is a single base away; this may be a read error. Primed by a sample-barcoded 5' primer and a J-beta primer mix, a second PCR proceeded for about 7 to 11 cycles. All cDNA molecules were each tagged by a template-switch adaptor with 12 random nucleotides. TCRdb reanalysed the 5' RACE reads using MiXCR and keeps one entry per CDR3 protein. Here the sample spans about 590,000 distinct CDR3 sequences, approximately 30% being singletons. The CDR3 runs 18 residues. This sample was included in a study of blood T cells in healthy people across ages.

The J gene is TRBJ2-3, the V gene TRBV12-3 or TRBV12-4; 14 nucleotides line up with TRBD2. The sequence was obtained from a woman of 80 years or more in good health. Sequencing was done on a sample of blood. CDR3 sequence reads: CASSLARLAGGGTDAQYF. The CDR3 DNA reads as TGTGCCAGCAGTTTAGCAAGACTAGCGGGGGGGGGAACAGATGCGCAGTATTTT.